This T cell receptor beta chain came from a study of T cell responses to AZD1222 COVID-19 vaccine. The CDR3 runs to 17 residues. The germline V gene has CDR1 SGHAT and CDR2 FQNNGV. Trimming took 0 bases from V and 4 from J; bases not matched to a gene: 5. The table came from immunoSEQ multiplex PCR; TCRdb's copy has only in-frame clones and leaves some out. The table lists approximately 150,000 clones, around 92% of them singletons. Study-level findings and limits: At study baseline, merely six AZD1222 recipients were seropositive. The repertoires were collected only after the peak T cell response.

About this clone itself: Its antigen is not known.

V and J are TRBV11-2 and TRBJ2-3, with 12 bases lining up with TRBD1. The input for sequencing was peripheral blood, taken on day 0 of AZD1222 vaccination. The sequence was obtained from an adult in good health. The CDR3 nucleotides are TGTGCCAGCAGCTTAGATCAAGGGACAGGGGGCTCAGATACGCAGTATTTT. Protein: CASSLDQGTGGSDTQYF.